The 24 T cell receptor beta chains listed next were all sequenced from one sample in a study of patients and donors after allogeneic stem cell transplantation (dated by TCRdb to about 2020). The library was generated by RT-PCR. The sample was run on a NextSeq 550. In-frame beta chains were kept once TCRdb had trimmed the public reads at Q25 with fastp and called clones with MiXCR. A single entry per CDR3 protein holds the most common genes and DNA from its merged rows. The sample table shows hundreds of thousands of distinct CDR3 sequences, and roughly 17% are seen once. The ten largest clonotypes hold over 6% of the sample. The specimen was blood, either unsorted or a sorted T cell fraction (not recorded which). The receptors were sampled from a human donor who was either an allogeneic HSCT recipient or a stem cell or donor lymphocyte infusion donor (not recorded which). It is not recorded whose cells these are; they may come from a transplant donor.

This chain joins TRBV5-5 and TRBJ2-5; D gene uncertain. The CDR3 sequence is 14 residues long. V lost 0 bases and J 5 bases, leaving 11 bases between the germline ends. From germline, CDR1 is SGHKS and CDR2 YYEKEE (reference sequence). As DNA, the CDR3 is TGTGCCAGCAGCTTGGTTGCTAGTGAGGAGACCCAGTACTTC. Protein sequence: CASSLVASEETQYF.

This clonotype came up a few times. As DNA, the CDR3 is TGTGCCAGCAGTAGACGTTCGGGAGACGAAGAGACCCAGTACTTC. This translates into CASSRRSGDEETQYF. The chain employs TRBV6-1 and TRBJ2-5; perhaps TRBD2 as D (6 bases). CDR1 is MNHNS, CDR2 SASEGT, per germline. V was pared by 5 bases and J by 3 bases, with 16 bases between. This CDR3 spans 15 amino acids.

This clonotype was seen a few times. CDR3 sequence: CASSLTGTTNEKLFF. Here the CDR3 DNA reads TGTGCCAGCAGCTTAACGGGGACAACTAATGAAAAACTGTTTTTT. V is TRBV11-2 and J is TRBJ1-4; D remains unclear. Trimming removed 2 bases at V and 0 bases at J, with 7 bases between. The germline gives CDR1 SGHAT, CDR2 FQNNGV. CDR3 length: 15 residues. The full variable domain, with the rest looked up from reference TRBV11-2 and TRBJ1-4, is EAGVAQSPRYKIIEKRQSVAFWCNPISGHATLYWYQQILGQGPKLLIQFQNNGVVDDSQLPKDRFSAERLKGVDSTLKIQPAKLEDSAVYLCASSLTGTTNEKLFFGSGTQLSVL.

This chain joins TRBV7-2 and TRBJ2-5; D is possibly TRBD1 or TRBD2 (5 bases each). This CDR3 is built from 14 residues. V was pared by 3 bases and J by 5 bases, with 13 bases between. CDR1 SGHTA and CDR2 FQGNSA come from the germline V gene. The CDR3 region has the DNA TGTGCCAGCAGCTTTTATGGGGGACGGGAGACCCAGTACTTC. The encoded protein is CASSFYGGRETQYF.

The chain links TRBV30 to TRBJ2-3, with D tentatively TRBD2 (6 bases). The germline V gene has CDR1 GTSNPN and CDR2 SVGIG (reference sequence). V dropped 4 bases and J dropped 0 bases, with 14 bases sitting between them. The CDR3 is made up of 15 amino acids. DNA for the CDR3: TGTGCCTGGACCTCTGGGGGGTCTAGCACAGATACGCAGTATTTT. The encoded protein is CAWTSGGSSTDTQYF.

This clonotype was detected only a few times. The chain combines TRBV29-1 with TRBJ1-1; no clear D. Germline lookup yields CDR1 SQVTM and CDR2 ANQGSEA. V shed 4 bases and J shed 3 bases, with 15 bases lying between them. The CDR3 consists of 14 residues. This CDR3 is CSVVLLASHTEAFF. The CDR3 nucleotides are TGCAGCGTTGTTCTCCTGGCCAGCCACACTGAAGCTTTCTTT.

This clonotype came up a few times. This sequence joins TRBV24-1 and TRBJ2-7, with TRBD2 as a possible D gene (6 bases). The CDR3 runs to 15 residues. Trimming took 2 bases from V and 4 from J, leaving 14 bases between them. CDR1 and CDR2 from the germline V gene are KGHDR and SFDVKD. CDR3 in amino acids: CATSDSGLGLYEQYF. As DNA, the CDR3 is TGTGCCACCAGTGATTCGGGACTTGGCTTATACGAGCAGTACTTC.

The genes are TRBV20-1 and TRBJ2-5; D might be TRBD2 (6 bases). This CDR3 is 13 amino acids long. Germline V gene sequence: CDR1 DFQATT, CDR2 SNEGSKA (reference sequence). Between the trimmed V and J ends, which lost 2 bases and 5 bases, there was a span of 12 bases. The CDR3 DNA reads TGCAGTGCTAGATGGACTATGCGCGAGACCCAGTACTTC. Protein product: CSARWTMRETQYF.

DNA for the CDR3: TGCGCCAGCAGCCCCCAGGAGCAAGAGACCCAGTACTTC. Translation gives CASSPQEQETQYF. V gene TRBV5-1 combines with J gene TRBJ2-5; D is unresolved. The CDR3 covers 13 residues. V lost 4 bases and J 2 bases, leaving 9 bases between the germline ends. The germline CDR1 and CDR2 sequences are SGHRS and YFSETQ.

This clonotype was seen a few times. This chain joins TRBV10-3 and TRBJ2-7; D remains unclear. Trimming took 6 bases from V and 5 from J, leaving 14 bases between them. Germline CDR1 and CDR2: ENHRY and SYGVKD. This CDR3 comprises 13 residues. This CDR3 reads CAIRGGQNHEQYF. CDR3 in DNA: TGTGCCATCAGGGGTGGCCAGAATCACGAGCAGTACTTC.

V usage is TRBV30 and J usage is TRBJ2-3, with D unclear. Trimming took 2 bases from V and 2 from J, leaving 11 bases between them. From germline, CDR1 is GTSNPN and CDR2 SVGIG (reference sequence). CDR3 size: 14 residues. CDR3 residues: CAWSIGLITDTQYF. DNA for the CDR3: TGTGCCTGGAGTATAGGTTTAATCACAGATACGCAGTATTTT.

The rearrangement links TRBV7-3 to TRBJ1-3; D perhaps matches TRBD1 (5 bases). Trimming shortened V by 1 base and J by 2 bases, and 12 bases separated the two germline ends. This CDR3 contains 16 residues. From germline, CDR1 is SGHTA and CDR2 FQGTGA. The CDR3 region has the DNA TGTGCCAGCAGCTTAAATGGGCCAGGGACTGGAAACACCATATATTTT. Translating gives CASSLNGPGTGNTIYF.

The CDR3 nucleotides read TGCGCCAGCAGCTTGTTGGCCCAGAACACCGGGGAGCTGTTTTTT. This translates into CASSLLAQNTGELFF. The chain employs TRBV5-1 and TRBJ2-2, with D unclear. Germline values: CDR1 SGHRS, CDR2 YFSETQ. Deletions cut 1 base from V and 1 base from J, with 8 bases between. This CDR3 is built from 15 residues.

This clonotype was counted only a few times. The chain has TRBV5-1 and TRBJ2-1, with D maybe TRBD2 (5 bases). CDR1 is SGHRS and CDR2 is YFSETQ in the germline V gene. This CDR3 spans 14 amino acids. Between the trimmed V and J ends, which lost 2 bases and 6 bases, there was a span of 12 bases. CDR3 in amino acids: CASSLGSGTNEQFF. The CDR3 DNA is TGCGCCAGCAGCTTAGGGTCGGGAACCAATGAGCAGTTCTTC.

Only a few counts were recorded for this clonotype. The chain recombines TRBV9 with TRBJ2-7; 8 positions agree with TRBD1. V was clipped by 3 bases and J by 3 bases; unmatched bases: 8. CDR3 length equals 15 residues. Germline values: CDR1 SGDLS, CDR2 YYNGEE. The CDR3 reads CASSADRGTYYEQYF. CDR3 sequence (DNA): TGTGCCAGCAGCGCCGACAGGGGCACGTACTACGAGCAGTACTTC. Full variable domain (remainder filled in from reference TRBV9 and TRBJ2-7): DSGVTQTPKHLITATGQRVTLRCSPRSGDLSVYWYQQSLDQGLQFLIQYYNGEERAKGNILERFSAQQFPDLHSELNLSSLELGDSALYFCASSADRGTYYEQYFGPGTRLTVT.

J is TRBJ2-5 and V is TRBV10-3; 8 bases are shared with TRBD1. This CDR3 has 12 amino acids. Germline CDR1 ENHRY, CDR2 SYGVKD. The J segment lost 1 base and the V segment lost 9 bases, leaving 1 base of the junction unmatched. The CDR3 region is CAIGTGQETQYF. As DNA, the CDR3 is TGTGCCATAGGGACAGGCCAAGAGACCCAGTACTTC.

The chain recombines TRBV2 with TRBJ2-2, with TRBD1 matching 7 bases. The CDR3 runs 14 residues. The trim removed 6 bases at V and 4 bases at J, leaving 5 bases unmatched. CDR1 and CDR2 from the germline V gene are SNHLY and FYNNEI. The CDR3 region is CASRQGLSTGELFF. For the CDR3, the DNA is TGTGCCAGCAGACAGGGGTTAAGCACCGGGGAGCTGTTTTTT.

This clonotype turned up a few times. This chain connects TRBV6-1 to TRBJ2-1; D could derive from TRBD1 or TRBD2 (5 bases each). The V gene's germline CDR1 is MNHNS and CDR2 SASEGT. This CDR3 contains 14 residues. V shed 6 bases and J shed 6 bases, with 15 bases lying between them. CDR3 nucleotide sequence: TGTGCCAGCAGCCTCCTCCGGGACGCCAATGAGCAGTTCTTC. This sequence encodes CASSLLRDANEQFF.

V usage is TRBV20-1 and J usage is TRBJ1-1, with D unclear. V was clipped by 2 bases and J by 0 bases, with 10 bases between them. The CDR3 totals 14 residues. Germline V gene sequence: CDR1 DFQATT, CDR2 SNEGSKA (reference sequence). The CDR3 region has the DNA TGCAGTGCTAGAAACCAGGTCATGAACACTGAAGCTTTCTTT. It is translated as CSARNQVMNTEAFF.

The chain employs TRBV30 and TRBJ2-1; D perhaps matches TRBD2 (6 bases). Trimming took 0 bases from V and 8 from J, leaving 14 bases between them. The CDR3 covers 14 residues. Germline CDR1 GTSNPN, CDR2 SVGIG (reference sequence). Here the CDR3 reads CAWSVGLSSHEQFF. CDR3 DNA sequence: TGTGCCTGGAGTGTGGGACTTTCATCCCATGAGCAGTTCTTC.

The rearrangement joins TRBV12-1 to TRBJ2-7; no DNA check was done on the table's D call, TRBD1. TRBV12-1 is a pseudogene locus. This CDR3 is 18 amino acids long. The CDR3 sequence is CASSFGLLGTDVPYEQYF. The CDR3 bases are TGTGCCAGCAGCTTTGGTTTGCTTGGAACCGATGTCCCCTACGAGCAGTACTTC.

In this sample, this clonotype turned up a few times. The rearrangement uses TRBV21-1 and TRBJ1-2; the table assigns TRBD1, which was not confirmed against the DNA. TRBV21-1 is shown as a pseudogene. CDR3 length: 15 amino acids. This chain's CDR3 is CASSAETGTAYGYTF. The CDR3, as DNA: TGTGCCAGCAGCGCTGAGACCGGGACAGCCTATGGCTACACCTTC.

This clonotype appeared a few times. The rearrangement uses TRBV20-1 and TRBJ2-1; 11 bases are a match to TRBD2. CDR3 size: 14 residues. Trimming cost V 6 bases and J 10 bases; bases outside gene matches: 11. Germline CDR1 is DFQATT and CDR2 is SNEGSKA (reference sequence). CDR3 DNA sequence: TGCAGTGCCCCGGGGGTAGCGGGGGGGTGGGAGCAGTTCTTC. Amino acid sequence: CSAPGVAGGWEQFF.

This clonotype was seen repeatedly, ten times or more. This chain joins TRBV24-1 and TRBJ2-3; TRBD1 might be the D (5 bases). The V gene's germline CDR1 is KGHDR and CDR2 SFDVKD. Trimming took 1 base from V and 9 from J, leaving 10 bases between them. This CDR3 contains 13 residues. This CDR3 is CATSDFGQGTQYF. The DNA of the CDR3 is TGTGCCACCAGTGATTTCGGGCAGGGAACGCAGTATTTT.